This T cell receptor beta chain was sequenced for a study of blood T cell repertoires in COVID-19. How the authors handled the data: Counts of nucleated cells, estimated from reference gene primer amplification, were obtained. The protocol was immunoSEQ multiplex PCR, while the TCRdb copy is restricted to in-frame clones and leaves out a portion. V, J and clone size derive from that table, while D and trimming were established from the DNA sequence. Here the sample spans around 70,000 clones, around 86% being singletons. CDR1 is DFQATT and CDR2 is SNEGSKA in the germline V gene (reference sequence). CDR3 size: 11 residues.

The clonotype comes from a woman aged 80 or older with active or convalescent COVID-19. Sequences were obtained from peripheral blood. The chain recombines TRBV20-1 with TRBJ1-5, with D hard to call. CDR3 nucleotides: TGCAGAGTCACGAGCGGTAGGGCCCAGCATTTT. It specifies CRVTSGRAQHF.